This T cell receptor (beta chain) stems from a study of tumor-infiltrating lymphocytes in primary liver carcinoma. Across the study: Samples returned roughly 3.5 to 7.5 million productive TCRbeta reads, a yield that was similar across tissue types.

From roughly 470 ng total RNA, TCR beta cDNA was generated with a primer in the constant region. Libraries of TCR beta came from three nested multiplex PCR rounds with slightly modified ARM-PCR. Both of the initial two PCR rounds ran for 10 cycles and employed TRBV1-TRBV30 forward primers alongside a C-beta reverse primer. TCRdb re-called the multiplex PCR reads through MiXCR, storing one row per CDR3 protein. The sample yields about 60,000 distinct CDR3 sequences, about 71% seen once. Bulk tissue was left unsorted, and RNA and DNA were co-extracted from about 19-30 mg of it. The germline CDR1 and CDR2 sequences are MNHEY and SVGEGT. J gave up 10 bases and V 2 bases, and 8 bases lay outside the gene matches. The CDR3 totals 15 residues. This clonotype has only a few counts.

The V gene is TRBV6-2 or TRBV6-3, the J gene TRBJ1-6; the match to TRBD1 covers 7 bases. Sequenced material: liver tumor tissue from sampling region 4. Subset in this sample: tumor region T4, right-lateral pole. The sequence derives from a man aged 40-50 years with primary liver carcinoma and hepatitis B virus infection. The CDR3 here is CASSYLGTVDSPLHF. The CDR3 bases are TGTGCCAGCAGTTACCTCGGGACAGTTGACTCACCCCTCCACTTT.